Below, one T cell receptor beta chain is given with its context. Its antigen is not yet known. TRB amplification used approximately 250 ng of peripheral blood genomic DNA, some 38,000 genome equivalents, per sample. This sample was included in a study of T cell clusters in autoimmune cytopenias (dated by TCRdb to between 2018 and 2020). General notes on the study: Among healthy donor controls, the mean age was approximately 52 years, the median age was 59 years, and 22 of 43 were female. Peripheral blood TRB and IGH repertoires were sequenced in autoimmune cytopenia patients at active disease and during treatment follow-up, alongside healthy, CLL and autoimmune hepatitis controls. The study aimed to test whether autoimmune cytopenia patients carry a disease-specific immune repertoire signature usable as a blood-based biomarker. For primary cytopenia the controls were about 25 age-matched healthy donors, whereas for secondary cytopenia the controls were more than eleven age-matched CLL patients. Autoimmune hepatitis repertoires were compared against about two dozen age- and sex-matched healthy donors. TRB sequencing reached a median depth of about 52,000 reads per sample and yielded a median of about 2,500 distinct TRB clonotypes per sample. The full study reports these points: Compared with active autoimmune hepatitis patients, healthy donors had almost three times as many exclusive TRB clusters, a finding consistent with an autoimmunity-wide signature. TRB repertoire shifts, with less even repertoires observed in secondary cytopenia and CLL, were mostly attributed to lymphoma bias rather than autoimmunity. The T cell clusters were defined in silico only, and their functional role remained to be validated experimentally. GLIPH suggested that primary autoimmune cytopenia patients lacked physiological T cell clusters: roughly 50 clusters were exclusive to healthy donors versus under 20 exclusive to patients. The cluster-lack signature was not observed for secondary cytopenia versus CLL, as the signature was apparently masked by the dominant lymphoma-associated repertoire.

The CDR3, cysteine through phenylalanine, is 19 amino acids long. No DNA accompanies this entry. CDR1 and CDR2 are drawn from the germline V gene: MDHEN, SYDVKM. To amplify TRB rearrangements, a touch-down multiplex PCR protocol was run with the TRB-A and TRB-B primer pools combined in a single tube. Two consecutive PCR reactions with Phusion HS II polymerase added Illumina adapters and sample indices to the amplicons. The amplicons were purified from gel with the NucleoSpin Gel and PCR Clean-up kit, after which the amplicons were quantified by Qubit and checked for quality on an Agilent 2100 Bioanalyzer. Sequencing of the libraries was done on an Illumina MiSeq with 600-cycle, single-indexed, paired-end runs. The original pipeline was this. Alignment and assembly of TRB reads were performed with MiXCR version 2.1.12 and the default MiXCR reference library. Each unique CDR3 nucleotide sequence defined a clone, and only productive sequences with at least two reads were analysed. Alpha-parameterized diversity profiles (alpha 0 to 5), including the Shannon (alpha 1) and Simpson (alpha 2) indices, were computed with an R script to assess repertoire diversity. Combinatorial TRB VJ usage was computed with the tcR package and compared between cohorts by principal component analysis with ade4. GLIPH clustering of TCRbeta CDR3s was carried out on cohort pairs matched by age and read depth, and cluster frequencies were compared by Wilcoxon test. Once TCRdb had reprocessed the reads, it stored one entry per CDR3 protein sequence and supplied no DNA. TCRdb's processing, not the authors' own work, is the source of the V and J calls. This sample's table lists thousands of distinct CDR3 sequences. Roughly 21% of the sample is held by the ten biggest clonotypes.

These data are also associated with another study on T cell repertoires in aging, cancer and after chemotherapy. The second paper further reports: Six donor age groups were covered, ranging from 30 or younger up to 70 or older, and each group contained at least three individuals. Control TCR repertoires from healthy donors were recorded over several months to years, and clear clonal overlap was observed across re-sampling. The full dataset contained 9.1 million or so TCR reads. Untreated patients with hematological or solid cancers showed significantly lower blood TCR diversity and higher clonality than age-matched healthy donors. In healthy donors, the drop in TCR diversity with age came mainly from a loss of richness, whereas in cancer patients a loss of evenness also played a part. In both cancer cohorts, median generation probability rose over the chemotherapy interval, which suggests that the repertoire was reconstituted through rebound thymic output. According to the authors, the repertoire data do not allow conclusions to be drawn about immunological memory after chemotherapy. To look at immunoaging and at how T cells reconstitute after chemotherapy, the study profiled TCR beta repertoires in peripheral blood from both healthy donors and cancer patients. Alongside 95 to 100 healthy donors serving as a reference group, the cohort included some 210 cancer patients, of whom around 91 had hematological cancers and more than 110 had solid cancers. MiXCR versions 2.12 and 3.0.5 were used to process TRB sequences. The repertoire metrics were Shannon diversity, evenness, clonality (calculated as one minus evenness), and diversity profiles parameterized by alpha from 0 to 5. The IGoR algorithm was used to calculate generation probabilities of clones in the paired pre- and post-chemotherapy samples.

This TCR was recovered from a human donor in good health. The sequenced material came from peripheral blood. The chain employs TRBV28 and TRBJ1-3; the D call of TRBD1 rests on TCRdb alone, since no DNA is present to check it. The CDR3 is CASSRATGGNVPSGNTIYF. Reference TRBV28 and TRBJ1-3 proteins supply the regions before and after the CDR3; the full variable domain is: DVKVTQSSRYLVKRTGEKVFLECVQDMDHENMFWYRQDPGLGLRLIYFSYDVKMKEKGDIPEGYSVSREKKERFSLILESASTNQTSMYLCASSRATGGNVPSGNTIYFGEGSWLTVV.